This TCR beta chain was captured in a study of T-cell memory formation after mild COVID-19. Study at large: TCR clusters were mostly donor specific. Study conclusions and caveats: The appearance of some responding clones in pre-infection memory suggested that cross-reactive memory joined. CD4+ contracting clones were found mainly in CM and EM, and CD8+ ones in EMRA.

From the 5' RACE reads, TCRdb called clonotypes with MiXCR, one entry per CDR3 protein. The sample consists of about half a million distinct CDR3 sequences, 15% to 20% of them appearing once. The germline V gene has CDR1 SEHNR and CDR2 FQNEAQ (reference sequence). V lost 4 bases and J lost 11, with 8 bases in between. The CDR3 contains 11 residues. This clonotype was observed a handful of times. Its antigen remains unknown. The sequence was collected from an adult woman who had mild COVID-19 (a few samples of this study predate the infection). Cell type and time point are not known. This sequence joins TRBV7-9 and TRBJ2-2; D is uncertain. Sequenced material: PBMCs or a T cell subset sorted from them (not recorded which). The CDR3 is CASSSQSELFF. In DNA form, the CDR3 reads TGTGCCAGCAGCTCTCAGTCTGAGCTGTTTTTT.